The sequence of this T cell receptor beta chain was determined in a study of blood T cell repertoires in COVID-19. At the level of the study: From the United States, Italy and Spain came samples of acute and convalescent COVID-19. The analysed material was cDNA or gDNA that came from T cells, B-cell-depleted T cells, or PBMCs.

CDR3 length: 13 residues. The germline V and J ends were trimmed by 6 bases and 7 bases, with 15 bases remaining between them. CDR1 MNHEY and CDR2 SVGAGI come from the germline V gene. In the study's own analysis: How many nucleated cells were present was estimated from reference gene primer amplification. TCRdb keeps only in-frame clones here, not all; method: immunoSEQ multiplex PCR. The DNA gave D and trimming, while V, J and clone size come from that table. The data show 250,000 or so clones, with 88% seen just once and more than 0.95% held by the top ten. This rearrangement joins TRBV6-5 to TRBJ2-5; D may be TRBD2 (6 bases). This clonotype originated in a woman aged 40 to 49 who had recovered from COVID-19. Sequenced: peripheral blood. The CDR3 sequence: CASSRRRVGTQYF. CDR3 nucleotides: TGTGCCAGCAGCAGGAGGAGGGTTGGGACCCAGTACTTC.